This T cell receptor beta chain was sequenced in a study of blood T cell repertoires in COVID-19. Study as a whole: Samples taken during acute and convalescent COVID-19 were collected in the United States, Italy and Spain. T cells, B-cell-depleted T cells, or PBMCs provided the cDNA or gDNA that served as material.

Original methodology: Amplified reference gene primers provided the basis for estimating nucleated cell counts. TCRdb's table, derived via immunoSEQ multiplex PCR, lists solely in-frame clones and lacks some. Clonal size and the V and J genes are those of that table, whereas D and trimming came from the DNA. The sample lists about 170,000 clones; about 83% were seen once. Germline CDR1 and CDR2: MNHEY and SMNVEV (reference sequence). CDR3 length: 14 amino acids. V was pared by 8 bases and J by 2 bases, with 14 bases between. This clonotype was sampled from a woman aged 65 to 85 who had recovered from COVID-19. Specimen: peripheral blood. The chain combines TRBV27 with TRBJ2-3; a possible D gene is TRBD2 (7 bases). The CDR3, as DNA: TGTGCCAGCCGGGGGGCCCCCCCCACAGATACGCAGTATTTT. It translates to CASRGAPPTDTQYF.